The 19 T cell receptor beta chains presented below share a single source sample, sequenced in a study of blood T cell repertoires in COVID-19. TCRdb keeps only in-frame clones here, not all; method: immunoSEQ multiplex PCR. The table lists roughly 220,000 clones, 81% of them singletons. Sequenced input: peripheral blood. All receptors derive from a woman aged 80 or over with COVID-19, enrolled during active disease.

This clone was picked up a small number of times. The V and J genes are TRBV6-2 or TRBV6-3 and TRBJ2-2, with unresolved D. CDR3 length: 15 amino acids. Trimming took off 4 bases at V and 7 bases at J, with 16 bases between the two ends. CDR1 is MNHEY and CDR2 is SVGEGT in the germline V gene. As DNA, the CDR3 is TGTGCCAGCAGTTCACTGTGGGCAGTCAACGGGGAGCTGTTTTTT. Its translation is CASSSLWAVNGELFF.

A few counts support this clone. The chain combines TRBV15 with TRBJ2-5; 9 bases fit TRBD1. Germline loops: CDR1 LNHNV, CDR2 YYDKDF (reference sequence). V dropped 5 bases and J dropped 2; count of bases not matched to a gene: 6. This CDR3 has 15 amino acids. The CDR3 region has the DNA TGTGCCACCAGCCCGGGGACAGGGCCACAAGAGACCCAGTACTTC. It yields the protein CATSPGTGPQETQYF.

The CDR3 loop reads CASSVSTGEGYGYTF. The CDR3 region has the DNA TGTGCCAGCAGTGTGTCGACAGGGGAAGGCTATGGCTACACCTTC. This sequence joins TRBV2 and TRBJ1-2; 8 bases are a match to TRBD1. This CDR3 has 15 residues. Germline V gene lookup returns CDR1 SNHLY and CDR2 FYNNEI. The V gene end was trimmed by 4 bases and the J gene end by 4 bases; junction bases not matched to a gene: 8.

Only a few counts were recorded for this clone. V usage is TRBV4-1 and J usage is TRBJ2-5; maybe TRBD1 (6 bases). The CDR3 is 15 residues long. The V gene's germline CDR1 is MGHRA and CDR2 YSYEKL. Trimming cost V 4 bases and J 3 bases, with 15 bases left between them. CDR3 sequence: CASSLSRDTEETQYF. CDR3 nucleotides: TGCGCCAGCAGCCTTTCCCGGGACACCGAAGAGACCCAGTACTTC.

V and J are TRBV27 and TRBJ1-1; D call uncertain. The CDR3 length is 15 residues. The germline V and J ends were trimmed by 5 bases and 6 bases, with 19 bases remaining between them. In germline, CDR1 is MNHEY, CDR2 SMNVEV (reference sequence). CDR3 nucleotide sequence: TGTGCCAGCAGTATGCGTAAGGGCCAGAGGGCTGAAGCTTTCTTT. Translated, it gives CASSMRKGQRAEAFF.

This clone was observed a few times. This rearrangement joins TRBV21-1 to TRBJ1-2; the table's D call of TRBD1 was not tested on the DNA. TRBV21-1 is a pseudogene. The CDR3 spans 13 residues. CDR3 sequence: CASSKGNREGYTF. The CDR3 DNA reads TGTGCCAGCAGCAAGGGAAACAGGGAGGGCTACACCTTC.

The CDR3 region is CASQSGELFF. CDR3 coding DNA: TGTGCCAGCCAGTCCGGGGAGCTGTTTTTT. V usage is TRBV5-5 and J usage is TRBJ2-2, with D hard to call. Looked up from germline, CDR1 is SGHKS and CDR2 is YYEKEE (reference sequence). V was shortened by 7 bases and J by 6 bases, with 4 bases between the two germline ends. The CDR3 spans 10 residues.

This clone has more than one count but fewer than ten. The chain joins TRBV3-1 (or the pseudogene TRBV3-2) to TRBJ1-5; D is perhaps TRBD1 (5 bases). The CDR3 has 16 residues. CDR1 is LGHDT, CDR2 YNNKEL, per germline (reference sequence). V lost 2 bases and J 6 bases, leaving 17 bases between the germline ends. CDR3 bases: TGTGCCAGCAGCCAAAGAGGTGGGACTGGACCTCAGCCCCAGCATTTT. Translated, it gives CASSQRGGTGPQPQHF.

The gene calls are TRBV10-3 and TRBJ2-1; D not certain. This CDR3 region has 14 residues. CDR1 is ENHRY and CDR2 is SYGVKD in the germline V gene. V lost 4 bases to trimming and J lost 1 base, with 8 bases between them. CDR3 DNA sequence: TGTGCCATCAGTGCAGCGCCATCCTACAATGAGCAGTTCTTC. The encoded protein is CAISAAPSYNEQFF.

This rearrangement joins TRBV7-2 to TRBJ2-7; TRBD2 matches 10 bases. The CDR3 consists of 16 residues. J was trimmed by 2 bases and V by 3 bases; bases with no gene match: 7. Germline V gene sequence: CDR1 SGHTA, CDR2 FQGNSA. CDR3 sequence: CASSFIAGGPPYEQYF. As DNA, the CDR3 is TGTGCCAGCAGCTTCATAGCGGGAGGTCCCCCCTACGAGCAGTACTTC.

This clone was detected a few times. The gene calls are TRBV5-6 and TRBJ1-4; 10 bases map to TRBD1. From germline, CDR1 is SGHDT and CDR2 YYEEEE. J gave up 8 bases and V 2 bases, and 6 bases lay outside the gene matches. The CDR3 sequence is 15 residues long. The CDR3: CASSFRTGGREKLFF. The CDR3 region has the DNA TGTGCCAGCAGCTTCAGGACAGGGGGAAGAGAAAAACTGTTTTTT.

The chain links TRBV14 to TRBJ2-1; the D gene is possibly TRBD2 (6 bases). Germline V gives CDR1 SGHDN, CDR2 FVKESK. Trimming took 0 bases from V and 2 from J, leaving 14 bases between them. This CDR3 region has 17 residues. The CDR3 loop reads CASSQDGGKPAYNEQFF. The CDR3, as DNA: TGTGCCAGCAGCCAAGATGGGGGGAAACCGGCCTACAATGAGCAGTTCTTC.

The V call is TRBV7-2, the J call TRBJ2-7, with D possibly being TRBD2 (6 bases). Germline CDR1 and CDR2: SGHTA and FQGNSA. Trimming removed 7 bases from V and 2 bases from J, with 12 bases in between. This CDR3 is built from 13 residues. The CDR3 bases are TGTGCCAGCACCCTGGGAGGTACCTACGAGCAGTACTTC. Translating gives CASTLGGTYEQYF.

CDR3 in DNA: TGTGCCAGCAGGTCGTTGACAGGGCGAAGTGAGCAGTTCTTC. Amino acids: CASRSLTGRSEQFF. The rearrangement joins TRBV6-5 to TRBJ2-1; 7 bases are a match to TRBD1. With 6 bases clipped from V and 9 bases from J, the junction kept 11 bases outside the gene matches. Germline CDR1 reads MNHEY; CDR2 reads SVGAGI. The length of the CDR3 is 14 residues.

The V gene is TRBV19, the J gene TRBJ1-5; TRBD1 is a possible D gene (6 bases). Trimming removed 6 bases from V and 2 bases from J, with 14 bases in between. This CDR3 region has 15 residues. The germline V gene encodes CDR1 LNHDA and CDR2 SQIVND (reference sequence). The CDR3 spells CASSRDRRGNQPQHF. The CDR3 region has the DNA TGTGCCAGTAGCAGAGACAGGCGGGGCAATCAGCCCCAGCATTTT.

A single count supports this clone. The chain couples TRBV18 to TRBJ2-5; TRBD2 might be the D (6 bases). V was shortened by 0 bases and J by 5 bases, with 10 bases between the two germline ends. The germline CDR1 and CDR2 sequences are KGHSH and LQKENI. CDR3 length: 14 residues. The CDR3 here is CASSPPGTSETQYF. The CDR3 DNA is TGTGCCAGCTCACCACCCGGGACTTCGGAGACCCAGTACTTC.

In DNA form, the CDR3 reads TGTGCCAGTAGTACGCAGGGATCCTACGAGCAGTACTTC. It codes for CASSTQGSYEQYF. This chain joins TRBV19 and TRBJ2-7; D perhaps matches TRBD1 (5 bases). The CDR3 consists of 13 residues. Trimming shortened V by 4 bases and J by 1 base, and 8 bases separated the two germline ends. Germline assignment: CDR1 LNHDA and CDR2 SQIVND (reference sequence).

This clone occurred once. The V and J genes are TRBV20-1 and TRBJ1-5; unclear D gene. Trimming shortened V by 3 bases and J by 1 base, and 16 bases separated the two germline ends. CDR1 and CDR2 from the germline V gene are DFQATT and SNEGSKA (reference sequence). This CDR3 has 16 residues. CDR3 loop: CSASQSGGGSNQPQHF. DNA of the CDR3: TGCAGTGCTAGTCAAAGCGGCGGTGGGAGCAATCAGCCCCAGCATTTT.

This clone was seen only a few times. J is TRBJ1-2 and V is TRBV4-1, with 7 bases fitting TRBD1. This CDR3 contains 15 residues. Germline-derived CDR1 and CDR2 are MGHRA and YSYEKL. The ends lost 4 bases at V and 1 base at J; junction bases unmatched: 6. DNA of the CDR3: TGCGCCAGCAGCCCAGGGGGGACAGTTAACTATGGCTACACCTTC. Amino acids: CASSPGGTVNYGYTF.